Listed below are T cell receptor beta chains from one sample, sequenced in a study of blood T cell repertoires in COVID-19. Profiling relied on immunoSEQ multiplex PCR, and the TCRdb table lists in-frame clones only, not all of them. The data show 200,000 to 250,000 clones, roughly 85% seen once. The sequencing input was PBMCs or T cells enriched from blood (not recorded which). These receptors came from a man aged 30-40 years who had recovered from COVID-19. Both conserved end residues are part of each CDR3. Each record gives: CDR3 protein, CDR3 DNA, D gene, J gene, clone size, CDR3 length, V gene. The D gene is left open where the match is weak. Where a row states a size, it is once, few, many or the class of an expanded clone; other rows omit it.

CDR3aa: CAWAAGGPGEQYF
CDR3nt: TGTGCCTGGGCGGCGGGGGGTCCGGGGGAGCAGTACTTC
d_gene: TRBD2
j_gene: TRBJ2-7
abundance: once
len: 13
v_gene: TRBV30

CDR3aa: CASSLLEGSNYGYTF
CDR3nt: TGTGCCAGCAGCCTCTTGGAGGGGTCTAACTATGGCTACACCTTC
d_gene: -
j_gene: TRBJ1-2
abundance: -
len: 15
v_gene: TRBV5-4

CDR3aa: CASSLGVYRTKNIQYF
CDR3nt: TGTGCCAGCAGTCTCGGGGTCTACAGAACCAAAAACATTCAGTACTTC
d_gene: -
j_gene: TRBJ2-4
abundance: -
len: 16
v_gene: TRBV6-2/TRBV6-3

CDR3aa: CASSWRGEKLFF
CDR3nt: TGTGCCAGCAGTTGGAGGGGTGAAAAACTGTTTTTT
d_gene: -
j_gene: TRBJ1-4
abundance: -
len: 12
v_gene: TRBV28

CDR3aa: CASSPPVQPANYGYTF
CDR3nt: TGTGCCAGCTCACCACCGGTACAGCCCGCTAACTATGGCTACACCTTC
d_gene: -
j_gene: TRBJ1-2
abundance: -
len: 16
v_gene: TRBV18

CDR3aa: CATSPTGTGGTGELFF
CDR3nt: TGTGCCACCAGCCCAACCGGGACAGGGGGAACCGGGGAGCTGTTTTTT
d_gene: TRBD1
j_gene: TRBJ2-2
abundance: -
len: 16
v_gene: TRBV24-1

CDR3aa: CASSLRQDNEQFF
CDR3nt: TGTGCCAGCAGTTTACGACAGGATAATGAGCAGTTCTTC
d_gene: -
j_gene: TRBJ2-1
abundance: few
len: 13
v_gene: TRBV12-3/TRBV12-4

CDR3aa: CASSFVTGFLNTEAFF
CDR3nt: TGTGCCAGCAGCTTCGTCACAGGGTTCCTGAACACTGAAGCTTTCTTT
d_gene: -
j_gene: TRBJ1-1
abundance: -
len: 16
v_gene: TRBV11-2

CDR3aa: CASGLPPTEAFF
CDR3nt: TGTGCTAGTGGCCTCCCTCCCACTGAAGCTTTCTTT
d_gene: -
j_gene: TRBJ1-1
abundance: -
len: 12
v_gene: TRBV12-5

CDR3aa: CSARASSQYF
CDR3nt: TGCAGTGCTAGAGCGAGCTCGCAGTATTTT
d_gene: -
j_gene: TRBJ2-3
abundance: -
len: 10
v_gene: TRBV20-1

CDR3aa: CASSLRAGSYNEQFF
CDR3nt: TGTGCCAGCAGCCTCAGGGCGGGATCCTACAATGAGCAGTTCTTC
d_gene: -
j_gene: TRBJ2-1
abundance: once
len: 15
v_gene: TRBV27

CDR3aa: CASSRGSSANEKLFF
CDR3nt: TGCGCCAGCAGCCGGGGGAGTTCGGCTAATGAAAAACTGTTTTTT
d_gene: -
j_gene: TRBJ1-4
abundance: -
len: 15
v_gene: TRBV5-1

CDR3aa: CASSHRTENIQYF
CDR3nt: TGTGCCAGCAGCCACCGGACAGAAAACATTCAGTACTTC
d_gene: -
j_gene: TRBJ2-4
abundance: -
len: 13
v_gene: TRBV12-3/TRBV12-4

CDR3aa: CASGKEVNSNQPQHF
CDR3nt: TGTGCCAGCGGGAAGGAGGTGAATAGCAATCAGCCCCAGCATTTT
d_gene: -
j_gene: TRBJ1-5
abundance: -
len: 15
v_gene: TRBV9

CDR3aa: CASSQSGRAYEQYF
CDR3nt: TGTGCCAGTAGCCAGAGCGGGAGGGCCTACGAGCAGTACTTC
d_gene: TRBD2
j_gene: TRBJ2-7
abundance: -
len: 14
v_gene: TRBV19

CDR3aa: CASSDREPGPQHF
CDR3nt: TGTGCCAGCTCAGACAGGGAGCCGGGACCCCAGCATTTT
d_gene: TRBD1
j_gene: TRBJ1-5
abundance: -
len: 13
v_gene: TRBV18

CDR3aa: CASGPGTSPQETQYF
CDR3nt: TGTGCCAGCGGCCCCGGGACTAGCCCTCAAGAGACCCAGTACTTC
d_gene: TRBD2
j_gene: TRBJ2-5
abundance: -
len: 15
v_gene: TRBV7-2

CDR3aa: CASSLAGRGRRPTQYF
CDR3nt: TGTGCCAGCAGCTTAGCCGGGAGGGGGCGGCGACCGACGCAGTATTTT
d_gene: -
j_gene: TRBJ2-3
abundance: -
len: 16
v_gene: TRBV7-8

CDR3aa: CASSSPTTGSNEKLFF
CDR3nt: TGTGCCAGCAGTTCCCCCACGACAGGGTCTAATGAAAAACTGTTTTTT
d_gene: TRBD1
j_gene: TRBJ1-4
abundance: -
len: 16
v_gene: TRBV28

CDR3aa: CASSGRDFNQPQHF
CDR3nt: TGCGCCAGCAGTGGCAGGGATTTCAATCAGCCCCAGCATTTT
d_gene: -
j_gene: TRBJ1-5
abundance: -
len: 14
v_gene: TRBV10-2

CDR3aa: CATSDLSRRGYRSEQFF
CDR3nt: TGTGCCACCAGCGACCTTTCACGAAGGGGCTATAGGAGTGAGCAGTTCTTC
d_gene: -
j_gene: TRBJ2-1
abundance: -
len: 17
v_gene: TRBV15

CDR3aa: CASSQAGRGPHEQYF
CDR3nt: TGCGCCAGCAGCCAAGCGGGCAGGGGGCCCCACGAGCAGTACTTC
d_gene: TRBD1
j_gene: TRBJ2-7
abundance: -
len: 15
v_gene: TRBV4-1

CDR3aa: CASSPSSGTQETQYF
CDR3nt: TGTGCCAGCTCACCGTCCAGCGGGACCCAAGAGACCCAGTACTTC
d_gene: TRBD2
j_gene: TRBJ2-5
abundance: -
len: 15
v_gene: TRBV18

CDR3aa: CASSLSSGSYEQYF
CDR3nt: TGTGCCAGCAGTTTGTCTAGCGGGAGCTACGAGCAGTACTTC
d_gene: TRBD2
j_gene: TRBJ2-7
abundance: once
len: 14
v_gene: TRBV27

CDR3aa: CASSPSGTNPYNEQFF
CDR3nt: TGTGCCAGCAGTCCTAGCGGGACGAACCCCTACAATGAGCAGTTCTTC
d_gene: TRBD2
j_gene: TRBJ2-1
abundance: -
len: 16
v_gene: TRBV7-2

CDR3aa: CASSGGRGKGDEQFF
CDR3nt: TGTGCCAGCAGCGGTGGCCGGGGAAAGGGAGATGAGCAGTTCTTC
d_gene: -
j_gene: TRBJ2-1
abundance: -
len: 15
v_gene: TRBV7-9

CDR3aa: CASSPQGNQPQHF
CDR3nt: TGTGCCAGCAGCCCTCAGGGAAATCAGCCCCAGCATTTT
d_gene: -
j_gene: TRBJ1-5
abundance: -
len: 13
v_gene: TRBV3-1/TRBV3-2

CDR3aa: CASSRFGGDTEAFF
CDR3nt: TGTGCCAGTAGTCGATTCGGGGGAGACACTGAAGCTTTCTTT
d_gene: -
j_gene: TRBJ1-1
abundance: once
len: 14
v_gene: TRBV19

CDR3aa: CASSLALGKDEQYF
CDR3nt: TGTGCCAGCAGCTTAGCTCTCGGGAAGGACGAGCAGTACTTC
d_gene: -
j_gene: TRBJ2-7
abundance: -
len: 14
v_gene: TRBV11-2

CDR3aa: CASSLGHILYTYEQYF
CDR3nt: TGCGCCAGCAGCTTGGGACATATCCTTTACACCTACGAGCAGTACTTC
d_gene: -
j_gene: TRBJ2-7
abundance: -
len: 16
v_gene: TRBV5-1

CDR3aa: CASSQVQGIPSYEQYF
CDR3nt: TGCGCCAGCAGCCAGGTACAGGGGATCCCCTCCTACGAGCAGTACTTC
d_gene: TRBD1
j_gene: TRBJ2-7
abundance: -
len: 16
v_gene: TRBV4-3

CDR3aa: CASSEGQGVKYEQFF
CDR3nt: TGCGCCAGCAGTGAAGGCCAGGGTGTTAAGTATGAGCAGTTCTTC
d_gene: -
j_gene: TRBJ2-1
abundance: -
len: 15
v_gene: TRBV10-1

CDR3aa: CASTLQASHQPQHF
CDR3nt: TGTGCCAGCACCCTACAGGCCTCACATCAGCCCCAGCATTTT
d_gene: -
j_gene: TRBJ1-5
abundance: -
len: 14
v_gene: TRBV2

CDR3aa: CASSLLTDTQYF
CDR3nt: TGTGCCAGCAGCTTACTCACAGATACGCAGTATTTT
d_gene: -
j_gene: TRBJ2-3
abundance: -
len: 12
v_gene: TRBV5-8

CDR3aa: CSGMTGYGYTF
CDR3nt: TGCAGTGGTATGACGGGGTATGGCTACACCTTC
d_gene: -
j_gene: TRBJ1-2
abundance: -
len: 11
v_gene: TRBV20-1

CDR3aa: CASSLERSGAQYF
CDR3nt: TGTGCCAGCAGCTTAGAAAGGTCGGGGGCCCAGTACTTC
d_gene: -
j_gene: TRBJ2-5
abundance: -
len: 13
v_gene: TRBV11-2

CDR3aa: CASSLRDRAYEQYF
CDR3nt: TGTGCCAGCAGCTTAAGGGACAGGGCTTACGAGCAGTACTTC
d_gene: TRBD1
j_gene: TRBJ2-7
abundance: -
len: 14
v_gene: TRBV7-9

CDR3aa: CASSNTGNSNQPQHF
CDR3nt: TGTGCCAGCAGTAACACAGGGAACAGCAATCAGCCCCAGCATTTT
d_gene: -
j_gene: TRBJ1-5
abundance: -
len: 15
v_gene: TRBV6-6

CDR3aa: CASSPPGTSGGDYEQYF
CDR3nt: TGTGCCAGCAGCCCGCCCGGGACTAGCGGCGGAGACTACGAGCAGTACTTC
d_gene: TRBD2
j_gene: TRBJ2-7
abundance: -
len: 17
v_gene: TRBV3-1/TRBV3-2

CDR3aa: CKTDRGNEQFF
CDR3nt: TGCAAGACGGACAGGGGCAATGAGCAGTTCTTC
d_gene: TRBD1
j_gene: TRBJ2-1
abundance: -
len: 11
v_gene: TRBV20-1

CDR3aa: CASSEYGRGADGYTF
CDR3nt: TGTGCCAGCAGTGAATACGGTCGGGGAGCGGATGGCTACACCTTC
d_gene: -
j_gene: TRBJ1-2
abundance: -
len: 15
v_gene: TRBV25-1

CDR3aa: CASTGPWTGRNEQYF
CDR3nt: TGTGCCAGCACCGGACCCTGGACAGGGAGAAACGAGCAGTACTTC
d_gene: TRBD1
j_gene: TRBJ2-7
abundance: -
len: 15
v_gene: TRBV7-9